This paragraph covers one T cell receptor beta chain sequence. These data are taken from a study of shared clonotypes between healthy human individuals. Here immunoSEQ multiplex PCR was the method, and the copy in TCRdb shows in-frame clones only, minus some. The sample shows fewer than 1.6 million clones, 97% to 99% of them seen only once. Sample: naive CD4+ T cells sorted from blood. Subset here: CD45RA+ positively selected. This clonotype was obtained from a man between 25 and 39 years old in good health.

Written as DNA, the CDR3 is TGTGCCAGCTCACCTAATCAGCTAGCGGGAGTGAGTAACACCGGGGAGCTGTTTTTT. It codes for CASSPNQLAGVSNTGELFF. The chain has TRBV18 and TRBJ2-2, with 10 bases matching TRBD2. The CDR3 loop spans 19 amino acids. V dropped 3 bases and J dropped 2; count of bases not matched to a gene: 12. Germline CDR1 is KGHSH and CDR2 is LQKENI.